This TCR beta chain was captured by sequencing in a study of tissue T cells after allogeneic stem cell transplantation. Study-wide results and limits: Shared clones across patients were few; motif clustering revealed tissue-specific shared signatures.

This clone is large (0.1 to 1%). What it binds is not known. The germline and genes are mouse ones. Sequencing of TCRbeta CDR3 at survey depth gave sequences and template counts. TCRdb's table, derived via immunoSEQ multiplex PCR, lists solely in-frame clones and lacks some. The data contain approximately 3,600 clones, roughly half of them singletons. Time point given: mouse harvest day 14 after allogeneic transplant. Mouse grafts combined 10^7 T-cell-depleted bone marrow cells with 10^6 splenic CD5+ T cells. The TCR originated in a female BALB/c mouse given C57BL/6 T cells with graft-versus-host disease after an allogeneic hematopoietic cell transplant. The sequencing sample was made of gut tissue.

The sequenced CDR3 bases are TGCTCCAGCAGTCAATCGGACTTCTATGAACAGTAC. This sequence encodes CSSSQSDFYEQY. In full, the CDR3 reads CSSSQSDFYEQYF. The V gene is TRBV23, the J gene TRBJ2-7; the table's D call of TRBD2 was not tested on the DNA. The read terminates 1 residue ahead of where the CDR3 ends, so the germline J gene completes it. The CDR3 is 13 amino acids. In germline, CDR1 is KGHTA, CDR2 FQNQQP.